This paragraph covers one TCR beta chain sequence. Its specificity is unknown. This CDR3 is 15 amino acids long. Losses at the gene ends were 1 base for V and 6 bases for J; bases not matched to a gene: 7. Germline V lookup: CDR1 SEHNR, CDR2 FQNEAQ (reference sequence). The data belong to a study of cytomegalovirus exposure and HLA in healthy donors. Findings and limits, study-wide: Both high specificity and high sensitivity reportedly marked the classifier's diagnosis of cytomegalovirus status. A later analysis associated 15,000 to 20,000 TCR beta sequences with HLA alleles at a 0.05 false discovery rate. TCR beta chain V- and J-gene trimming was linked, in a later analysis, to a missense variant in DCLRE1C.

The PCR contained 60 Vbeta and 13 Jbeta primers. Repertoires were generated with immunoSEQ multiplex PCR, while TCRdb's copy carries only in-frame clones and drops some. Of 160,000 or so clones listed, 80% were seen once; the top ten hold approximately 4.8%. The sample was PBMCs. The sequence was collected from a young man in good health and CMV-seronegative. The chain has TRBV7-9 and TRBJ1-2, with 8 bases that match TRBD1. The CDR3 reads CASSLGLDRVNGYTF. CDR3 DNA: TGTGCCAGCAGCTTAGGGTTGGACAGGGTAAATGGCTACACCTTC. Filled out from reference TRBV7-9 and TRBJ1-2, the complete variable domain reads DTGVSQNPRHKITKRGQNVTFRCDPISEHNRLYWYRQTLGQGPEFLTYFQNEAQLEKSRLLSDRFSAERPKGSFSTLEIQRTEQGDSAMYLCASSLGLDRVNGYTFGSGTRLTVV.